This passage covers 5 T cell receptor beta chains from one sample sequenced in a study of identifying expanded T cells in peripheral blood (dated by TCRdb to the late 2010s). Receptors were amplified or captured by the immunoSEQ multiplex PCR assay. In its TCRdb copy, this immuneACCESS table keeps in-frame sequences only and misses some clones. Where compared with another copy, unresolved V genes explain less than half of these, and the others have no known cause. This sample lists some 80,000 clones; around 90% were detected once. In total, the top ten clones hold 7.3% of the sample. Sequencing input: blood. Receptors originate from a person aged 18 to 75 in good health.

The chain carries TRBV7-3 and TRBJ2-2, with D perhaps TRBD2 (6 bases). CDR1 and CDR2 from the germline V gene are SGHTA and FQGTGA. V was clipped by 1 base and J by 0 bases, with 9 bases between them. The CDR3 contains 16 residues. As DNA, the CDR3 is TGTGCCAGCAGCTTAAACGGCGGGGCGAACACCGGGGAGCTGTTTTTT. Its translation is CASSLNGGANTGELFF.

The chain has TRBV30 and TRBJ2-5; no clear D. V was cut by 0 bases and J by 2 bases, with 10 bases left in between. CDR3 length equals 14 residues. CDR1 is GTSNPN, CDR2 SVGIG, per germline (reference sequence). The CDR3 bases are TGTGCCTGGAGTGTACTTGGGCGGCAAGAGACCCAGTACTTC. Its protein is CAWSVLGRQETQYF.

CDR3 in amino acids: CASSFLGGDLGFNSPLHF. In nucleotides, the CDR3 is TGTGCCAGCAGCTTCCTAGGTGGGGATTTGGGGTTTAATTCACCCCTCCACTTT. V and J are TRBV5-6 and TRBJ1-6; D is ambiguous. Germline V gives CDR1 SGHDT, CDR2 YYEEEE. Trimming took off 2 bases at V and 6 bases at J, with 21 bases between the two ends. The CDR3 covers 18 residues. The full variable domain, rest sourced from reference TRBV5-6 and TRBJ1-6, is DAGVTQSPTHLIKTRGQQVTLRCSPKSGHDTVSWYQQALGQGPQFIFQYYEEEERQRGNFPDRFSGHQFPNYSSELNVNALLLGDSALYLCASSFLGGDLGFNSPLHFGNGTRLTVT.

V usage is TRBV5-4 and J usage is TRBJ2-2, with D hard to call. Trimming stripped 0 bases from V and 7 bases from J, with 13 bases between. Germline V gives CDR1 SGHNT, CDR2 YYREEE (reference sequence). The CDR3 is 15 residues long. CDR3 amino acids: CASSLGIGALGELFF. CDR3 coding DNA: TGTGCCAGCAGCTTGGGTATAGGTGCCCTCGGGGAGCTGTTTTTT.

The chain employs TRBV30 and TRBJ1-1; weak D call: TRBD1 (5 bases). The CDR3 covers 13 residues. V gave up 4 bases and J gave up 5 bases, with 14 bases separating them. Germline assignment: CDR1 GTSNPN and CDR2 SVGIG (reference sequence). CDR3 protein: CAWTLGGGTEAFF. CDR3 DNA sequence: TGTGCCTGGACCCTTGGGGGAGGGACTGAAGCTTTCTTT.